This T cell receptor beta chain was identified during a study of blood T cell repertoires in COVID-19. Looking at the study overall: The origin of the acute and convalescent COVID-19 samples was the United States, Italy and Spain.

The CDR3 totals 15 residues. Per the germline V gene, CDR1 is LGHNT and CDR2 is FRNRAP. V lost 1 base, J lost 2 bases, and 6 bases lay in between. Method: immunoSEQ multiplex PCR; TCRdb's copy keeps in-frame clones and lacks some. The repertoire holds approximately 230,000 clones, with 75% to 90% as singletons. This rearrangement joins TRBV12-5 to TRBJ2-6; tentative D call: TRBD1 (6 bases). Sequenced: peripheral blood. The clonotype originates from a man aged 30 to 45 who had recovered from COVID-19. CDR3 sequence (DNA): TGTGCTAGTGGTTTGGACAGGGCTGGGGCCAACGTCCTGACTTTC. It is translated as CASGLDRAGANVLTF. Combining the CDR3 with reference TRBV12-5 and TRBJ2-6 gives the whole variable domain DARVTQTPRHKVTEMGQEVTMRCQPILGHNTVFWYRQTMMQGLELLAYFRNRAPLDDSGMPKDRFSAEMPDATLATLKIQPSEPRDSAVYFCASGLDRAGANVLTFGAGSRLTVL.